This entry is about one T cell receptor beta chain. The germline gives CDR1 SGDLS, CDR2 YYNGEE. The V end was cut by 6 bases, the J end by 3 bases, with 17 bases between. The CDR3 contains 15 residues. TCRdb's table, derived via immunoSEQ multiplex PCR, lists solely in-frame clones and lacks some. The table shows about 75,000 clones, with 91% occurring only once. The data derive from a study of technical replicates of blood from several donors. J is TRBJ2-3 and V is TRBV9; tentatively, D is TRBD2 (6 bases). The sequenced sample was T cells isolated from PBMCs. The clonotype comes from a human donor in good health. Some clones in this sample may be carry-over from other donors' samples. The CDR3 protein is CASNPTSRGTDTQYF. CDR3 sequence (DNA): TGTGCCAGCAATCCAACTAGCCGGGGTACAGATACGCAGTATTTT.